These 6 T cell receptor beta chains share one sample of origin, sequenced in a study of blood T cell repertoires in COVID-19 (dated by TCRdb to 2020 to 2022). Library method: the immunoSEQ multiplex PCR assay. Sourced from immuneACCESS, this table was stored by TCRdb with only in-frame sequences that have V and J called. A share of the clones is absent; for the studies checked, an unresolved V gene accounts for under half, and the remainder has no known explanation. Recorded for this sample are about 170,000 clones; over 80% of them occurred a single time. Roughly 1.5% of the sample is in the top ten clones. What was sequenced was peripheral blood. The source of these receptors is a woman aged 50 to 65 with acute or convalescent COVID-19.

CDR3 protein: CSVVGKAGGPNTEAFF. CDR3 DNA sequence: TGCAGCGTTGTGGGGAAAGCAGGGGGCCCGAACACTGAAGCTTTCTTT. This chain uses TRBV29-1 with TRBJ1-1; TRBD1 matches at 8 bases. V gave up 4 bases and J gave up 1 base; unmatched junction bases: 11. The length of the CDR3 is 16 residues. The germline V gene encodes CDR1 SQVTM and CDR2 ANQGSEA.

The chain joins TRBV2 to TRBJ2-3; 14 bases align to TRBD2. V lost 6 bases and J lost 2; bases outside the gene matches: 1. Germline V lookup: CDR1 SNHLY, CDR2 FYNNEI. This CDR3 has 15 residues. The CDR3 region is CASRGLAGVTDTQYF. Here the CDR3 DNA reads TGTGCCAGCAGGGGACTAGCGGGAGTCACAGATACGCAGTATTTT.

The chain carries TRBV15 and TRBJ2-2, with TRBD2 as a possible D gene (7 bases). CDR1 and CDR2 from the germline V gene are LNHNV and YYDKDF (reference sequence). The CDR3 is made up of 16 amino acids. Deletions cut 0 bases from V and 7 bases from J, with 15 bases between. The CDR3 sequence: CATSRDQAGAGGELFF. DNA of the CDR3: TGTGCCACCAGCAGAGATCAGGCGGGGGCCGGCGGGGAGCTGTTTTTT. Based on the CDR3 plus reference TRBV15 and TRBJ2-2, the full variable domain is DAMVIQNPRYQVTQFGKPVTLSCSQTLNHNVMYWYQQKSSQAPKLLFHYYDKDFNNEADTPDNFQSRRPNTSFCFLDIRSPGLGDTAMYLCATSRDQAGAGGELFFGEGSRLTVL.

The chain links TRBV6-6 to TRBJ1-6; D call uncertain. Trimming stripped 0 bases from V and 0 bases from J, with 6 bases between. The germline CDR1 and CDR2 sequences are MNHNY and SVGAGI (reference sequence). CDR3 size: 16 residues. This CDR3 is CASSYSSGSYNSPLHF. In nucleotides, the CDR3 is TGTGCCAGCAGTTACTCCTCCGGCTCCTATAATTCACCCCTCCACTTT.

The chain is built from TRBV14 and TRBJ1-2, with 7 bases identical to TRBD1. The V gene end was trimmed by 4 bases and the J gene end by 3 bases; junction bases not matched to a gene: 2. There are 13 residues in the CDR3. Germline values: CDR1 SGHDN, CDR2 FVKESK. The CDR3 reads CASSPDRDYGYTF. CDR3 bases: TGTGCCAGCAGCCCCGACAGGGACTATGGCTACACCTTC.

This clone was seen a handful of times. The CDR3 DNA sequence: TGTGCCAGCAACTCGGACAGGGCCCGCAATCAGCCCCAGCATTTT. It encodes CASNSDRARNQPQHF. This chain connects TRBV2 to TRBJ1-5; 8 bases match TRBD1. CDR1 and CDR2 from the germline V gene are SNHLY and FYNNEI. The ends lost 7 bases at V and 2 bases at J; junction bases unmatched: 7. The CDR3 totals 15 residues.